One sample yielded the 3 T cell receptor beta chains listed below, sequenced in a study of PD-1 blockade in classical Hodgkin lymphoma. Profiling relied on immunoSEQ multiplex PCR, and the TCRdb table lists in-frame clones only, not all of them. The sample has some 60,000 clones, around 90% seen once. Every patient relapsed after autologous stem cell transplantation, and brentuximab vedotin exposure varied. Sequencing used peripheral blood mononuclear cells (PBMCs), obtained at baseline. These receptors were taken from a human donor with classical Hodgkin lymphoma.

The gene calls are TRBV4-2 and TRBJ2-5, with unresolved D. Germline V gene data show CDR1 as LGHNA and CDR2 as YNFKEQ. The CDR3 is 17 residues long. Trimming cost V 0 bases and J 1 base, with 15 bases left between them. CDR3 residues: CASSQDSRNPLQETQYF. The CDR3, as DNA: TGTGCCAGCAGCCAAGACTCTCGAAATCCCCTCCAAGAGACCCAGTACTTC.

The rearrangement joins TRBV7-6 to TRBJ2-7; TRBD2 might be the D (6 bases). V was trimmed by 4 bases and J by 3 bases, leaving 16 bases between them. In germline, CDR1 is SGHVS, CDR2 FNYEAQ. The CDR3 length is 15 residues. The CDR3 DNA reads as TGTGCCAGCAGCTCAGATCCGGGAGTTTTCTACGAGCAGTACTTC. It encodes CASSSDPGVFYEQYF.

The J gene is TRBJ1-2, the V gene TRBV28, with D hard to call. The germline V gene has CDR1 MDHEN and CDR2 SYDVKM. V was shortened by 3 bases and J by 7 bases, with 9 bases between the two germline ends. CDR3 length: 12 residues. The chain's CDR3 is CASSLVSGGYTF. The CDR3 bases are TGTGCCAGCAGTTTGGTTTCGGGTGGCTACACCTTC.